Below are 8 T cell receptor beta chains sequenced from a single sample in a study of blood T cells in healthy people across ages. PCR was performed a second time for roughly 6 to 12 cycles using a sample-barcoded 5' primer and a J-beta primer mix. TCRdb passed the 5' RACE reads through MiXCR, listing each CDR3 protein once. The sample consists of around 700,000 distinct CDR3 sequences, approximately 25% of them appearing once. The same data also went into a second study, on T cells of mothers and their children.

Material for sequencing was blood. These receptors originate from a boy younger than 18 in good health.

This clonotype was seen a few times. The chain is built from TRBV3-1 and TRBJ2-2, with D unresolved. The V gene's germline CDR1 is LGHDT and CDR2 YNNKEL (reference sequence). The CDR3 loop spans 14 amino acids. V shed 0 bases and J shed 6 bases, with 8 bases lying between them. The CDR3 coding sequence is TGTGCCAGCAGCCAAGATTTGAAAGCCGGGGAGCTGTTTTTT. It yields the protein CASSQDLKAGELFF. The entire variable domain, with the rest obtained from reference TRBV3-1 and TRBJ2-2, is as follows: DTAVSQTPKYLVTQMGNDKSIKCEQNLGHDTMYWYKQDSKKFLKIMFSYNNKELIINETVPNRFSPKSPDKAHLNLHINSLELGDSAVYFCASSQDLKAGELFFGEGSRLTVL.

This clonotype was observed a few times. The gene calls are TRBV5-1 and TRBJ1-4; D perhaps matches TRBD1 (6 bases). Germline lookup yields CDR1 SGHRS and CDR2 YFSETQ. V lost 7 bases and J lost 3, with 13 bases in between. The CDR3 length is 14 residues. For the CDR3, the DNA is TGCGCCAGCGGTCAGGGGAGGGCTAATGAAAAACTGTTTTTT. Translating gives CASGQGRANEKLFF.

As to this clonotype: The CDR3 end shows no conserved phenylalanine or tryptophan, and so a read error is likely. The V and J genes are TRBV5-5 and TRBJ2-3, with 7 bases that match TRBD2. Germline assignment: CDR1 SGHKS and CDR2 YYEKEE (reference sequence). This CDR3 is 18 amino acids long. For the CDR3, the DNA is TGTGCCAGCAGCTTGGTGGTTAAGGCTAGCGGATACACAGGTACGCAGTATCTT. Translating it yields CASSLVVKASGYTGTQYL.

This chain uses TRBV10-2 with TRBJ2-3, with 7 nucleotides matching TRBD2. The V and J ends lost 3 bases and 0 bases, in that order; junction bases with no gene match: 9. Germline values: CDR1 WSHSY, CDR2 SAAADI. This CDR3 has 17 amino acids. The CDR3 spells CASSDTPGGGSTDTQYF. The CDR3 nucleotides are TGCGCCAGCAGTGACACACCGGGCGGGGGAAGCACAGATACGCAGTATTTT.

This clonotype appeared a few times. This chain uses TRBV29-1 with TRBJ2-3; weak D call: TRBD1 (6 bases). Trimming took off 8 bases at V and 5 bases at J, with 17 bases between the two ends. This CDR3 spans 13 amino acids. CDR1 is SQVTM and CDR2 is ANQGSEA in the germline V gene. In DNA, the CDR3 is TGCAGCTCACGTAAGGAGGACAGAGATACGCAGTATTTT. Amino acids: CSSRKEDRDTQYF.

This clonotype occurred a few times. The genes are TRBV14 and TRBJ2-1; the D gene is possibly TRBD1 (6 bases). Trimming left V 4 bases short and J 12 bases short, with 13 bases between. Germline-derived CDR1 and CDR2 are SGHDN and FVKESK. CDR3 size: 12 residues. Here the CDR3 DNA reads TGTGCCAGCAGCCCGGGACATCCGTGGCAGTTCTTC. This sequence encodes CASSPGHPWQFF. The entire variable domain, with the rest obtained from reference TRBV14 and TRBJ2-1, is as follows: EAGVTQFPSHSVIEKGQTVTLRCDPISGHDNLYWYRRVMGKEIKFLLHFVKESKQDESGMPNNRFLAERTGGTYSTLKVQPAELEDSGVYFCASSPGHPWQFFGPGTRLTVL.

The chain recombines TRBV29-1 with TRBJ2-5; D unclear. Germline CDR1 is SQVTM and CDR2 is ANQGSEA. The CDR3 runs to 11 residues. The V and J ends lost 7 bases and 5 bases respectively, with 11 bases between them. The CDR3 DNA sequence: TGCAGCGCCCCGGAAAGGGAGACCCAGTACTTC. Protein: CSAPERETQYF.

This sequence joins TRBV4-1 and TRBJ2-7; D is perhaps TRBD1 (5 bases). V was shortened by 3 bases and J by 2 bases, with 11 bases between the two germline ends. Germline lookup yields CDR1 MGHRA and CDR2 YSYEKL. The CDR3 has 14 amino acids. Here the CDR3 DNA reads TGCGCCAGCAGCCAGGACATCCTCACCTACGAGCAGTACTTC. Translation gives CASSQDILTYEQYF.